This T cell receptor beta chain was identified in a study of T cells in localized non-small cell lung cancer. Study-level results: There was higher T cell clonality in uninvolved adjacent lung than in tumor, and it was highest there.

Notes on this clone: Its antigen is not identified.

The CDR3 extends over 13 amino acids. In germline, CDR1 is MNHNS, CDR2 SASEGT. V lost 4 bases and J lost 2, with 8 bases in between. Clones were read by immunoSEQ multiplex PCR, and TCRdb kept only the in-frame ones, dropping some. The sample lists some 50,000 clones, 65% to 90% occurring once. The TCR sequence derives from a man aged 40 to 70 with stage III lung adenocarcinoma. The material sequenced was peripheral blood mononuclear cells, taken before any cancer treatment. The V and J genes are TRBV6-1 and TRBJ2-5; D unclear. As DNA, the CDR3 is TGTGCCAGCAGTGGACACGATCAAGAGACCCAGTACTTC. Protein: CASSGHDQETQYF.